Included here is one T cell receptor beta chain sequence, with context. The germline CDR1 and CDR2 sequences are SNHLY and FYNNEI. The CDR3 loop spans 17 amino acids. V gave up 7 bases and J gave up 3 bases, with 21 bases separating them. This sample is drawn from a study of OX40 agonist ivuxolimab in advanced cancers. The data were produced by immunoSEQ multiplex PCR, yet TCRdb's version contains in-frame clones alone and is incomplete. The sample gives about 140,000 clones, 85% to 95% of which show up once; approximately 0.93% is in the top ten. The sample in question was CD4+ or CD8+ T cells sorted from blood, obtained in a trial of the OX40 agonist ivuxolimab. The genes are TRBV2 and TRBJ1-4; TRBD1 might be the D (5 bases). The receptor comes from an adult with an advanced solid tumor such as melanoma, head and neck, liver or kidney cancer. CDR3 amino acids: CASKPRRVGVSNEKLFF. CDR3 coding DNA: TGTGCCAGCAAGCCCCGCAGGGTGGGAGTTTCTAATGAAAAACTGTTTTTT.